This TCR beta chain was retrieved from a study of blood T cell repertoires in COVID-19. Study overall: COVID-19 samples collected from the United States, Italy and Spain covered acute and convalescent phases. T cells, B-cell-depleted T cells, or PBMCs supplied cDNA or gDNA.

Original data processing: Counts of nucleated cells, estimated from reference gene primer amplification, were obtained. Produced via immunoSEQ multiplex PCR; TCRdb's table is partial and in-frame only. D and trimming were read from the DNA, whereas the V and J calls and clone size are those reported in that table. Of over 95,000 clones detected, 85% appear once; the ten largest clones hold less than 15%. CDR1 is SGHNT, CDR2 YYREEE, per germline (reference sequence). The CDR3 runs 15 residues. The V gene end was trimmed by 3 bases and the J gene end by 8 bases; junction bases not matched to a gene: 8.

The sequencing input was peripheral blood. The origin of this receptor is a human donor in a cohort sampled during active COVID-19. J is TRBJ2-1 and V is TRBV5-4; 10 nucleotides match TRBD2. Here the CDR3 reads CASSSFSSGGYEQFF. The CDR3 DNA sequence: TGTGCCAGCAGCTCCTTCTCTAGCGGGGGCTATGAGCAGTTCTTC. The whole variable domain, remainder taken from reference TRBV5-4 and TRBJ2-1, is ETGVTQSPTHLIKTRGQQVTLRCSSQSGHNTVSWYQQALGQGPQFIFQYYREEENGRGNFPPRFSGLQFPNYSSELNVNALELDDSALYLCASSSFSSGGYEQFFGPGTRLTVL.